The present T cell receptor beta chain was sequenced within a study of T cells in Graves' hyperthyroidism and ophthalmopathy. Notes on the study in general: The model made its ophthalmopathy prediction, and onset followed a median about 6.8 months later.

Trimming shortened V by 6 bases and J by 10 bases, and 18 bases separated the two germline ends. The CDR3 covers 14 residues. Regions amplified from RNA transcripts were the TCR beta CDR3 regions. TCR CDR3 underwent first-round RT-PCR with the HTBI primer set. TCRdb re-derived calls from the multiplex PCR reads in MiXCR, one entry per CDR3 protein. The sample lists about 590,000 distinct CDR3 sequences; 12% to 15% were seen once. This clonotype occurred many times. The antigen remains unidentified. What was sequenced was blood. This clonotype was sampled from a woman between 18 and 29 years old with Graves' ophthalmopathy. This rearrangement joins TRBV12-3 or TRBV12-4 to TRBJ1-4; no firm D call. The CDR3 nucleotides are TGTGCCAGCAGCCCTGAGGCCCGGTGGGGAAAACTGTTTTTT. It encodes CASSPEARWGKLFF.